This T cell receptor beta chain came from a study of OX40 agonist ivuxolimab in advanced cancers. Assay: immunoSEQ multiplex PCR; the TCRdb copy retains only in-frame clones and omits some. The sample shows roughly 64,000 clones, approximately 90% of them seen only once. Germline lookup yields CDR1 MDHEN and CDR2 SYDVKM. V was pared by 4 bases and J by 6 bases, with 10 bases of the junction left unmatched. This CDR3 has 15 residues. The source material was CD4+ or CD8+ T cells sorted from blood, sampled in a trial of the OX40 agonist ivuxolimab. The rearrangement links TRBV28 to TRBJ2-7; 9 bases agree with TRBD2. The receptor's source is an adult with an advanced solid tumor such as melanoma, head and neck, liver or kidney cancer. CDR3 loop: CASSWHSGSTFEQYF. CDR3 DNA: TGTGCCAGCAGTTGGCATAGCGGGAGCACGTTCGAGCAGTACTTC.